The T cell receptor (beta chain) described here comes from a study of vaccination and CD4 T cells after COVID-19. Study background: Two of the convalescents were Hispanic, and convalescents were six males and four females.

Treatment: roughly 11-day PBMC culture with coronavirus spike peptide pools or control peptides (ViraFEST assay). Expanded clonotypes were found by TCR sequencing after peptide-pool stimulation (ViraFEST). It was with approximately 9.7 IU/ml IL-2 and 9.5 to 10 ug/ml peptide pools that 1.5 million to 2.5 million PBMCs per well were cultured. Trimming removed 4 bases at V and 2 bases at J, with 17 bases between. This CDR3 comprises 16 residues. Per germline, CDR1 MNHEY and CDR2 SMNVEV (reference sequence). Worth noting for this clonotype: Its specificity is unknown.

Once obtained from cultured CD4+ T cells, the DNA was sequenced using the Oncomine TCR Beta short-read assay. MiXCR, run by TCRdb on the PCR reads, gives a single entry per CDR3 protein. Of about 19,000 distinct CDR3 sequences in the sample, approximately 50% were seen once. V and J are TRBV27 and TRBJ2-5, with D possibly matching TRBD1 (6 bases). This sequence was found in a human donor who had recovered from COVID-19. The sequenced material came from CD4+ T cells from blood, cultured in vitro. The CDR3, as DNA: TGTGCCAGCAGTTCCTTACTCAGGGGCCTGCAAGAGACCCAGTACTTC. Translating gives CASSSLLRGLQETQYF.